This paragraph reports one TCR beta chain. Its antigen is unknown. TCR beta CDR3 region amplification was performed from RNA transcripts. In the first-round RT-PCR of the TCR CDR3, the HTBI primer set was used. TCRdb itself ran the multiplex PCR reads through MiXCR, one entry per CDR3 protein. The data contain about 500,000 distinct CDR3 sequences, about 15% of them singletons. The record originates from a study of T cells in Graves' hyperthyroidism and ophthalmopathy. Regarding the study as a whole: The majority of expanded thyroid clonotypes above 0.001 also appeared in blood.

The cohort's ophthalmopathy patients, a group with duration under 3 months, had a Clinical Activity Score of at least 3 and a NOSPECS grade of at least 4. Using 9.5 to 10 ml of fresh peripheral blood, PBMCs were prepared. Sequences were obtained from blood. The receptor was isolated from a woman between 18 and 30 years old with Graves' ophthalmopathy.

CDR3 protein: CASSQDLISGNTGELFF. The DNA of the CDR3 is TGTGCCAGCAGCCAAGACCTAATCTCAGGGAACACCGGGGAGCTGTTTTTT. The chain links TRBV3-1 to TRBJ2-2; no reliable D call. The V end lost 0 bases, the J end lost 1 base, and 12 bases lay between the germline ends. Germline loops: CDR1 LGHDT, CDR2 YNNKEL (reference sequence). The length of the CDR3 is 17 residues.